The rows below give T cell receptor beta chains drawn from one sample of a study of blood T cell repertoires in COVID-19. Clones were read by immunoSEQ multiplex PCR, and TCRdb kept only the in-frame ones, dropping some. The table has approximately 190,000 clones, 70% to 90% seen once; the top ten hold 5% to 6.5%. The sequenced sample consisted of peripheral blood. The receptors come from a woman in her 70s with active or convalescent COVID-19. CDR3s include the opening cysteine and the closing phenylalanine or tryptophan. The D gene is left open where the match is weak. Size is stated for part of the rows, as once, few or many counts, or as a class when the clone is expanded.

d_gene	j_gene	v_gene	abundance	CDR3nt	CDR3aa
TRBD1	TRBJ2-5	TRBV28	NA	TGTGCCAGCAGCCGCCGGGACAGGGGCCAGACCCAGTACTTC	CASSRRDRGQTQYF
TRBD2	TRBJ2-7	TRBV11-3	NA	TGTGCCAGCAGCCAGGGAGTCATAGCGGGAGTTCGTGAGCAGTACTTC	CASSQGVIAGVREQYF
NA	TRBJ2-4	TRBV5-8	once	TGTGCCAGCAGCTTGGTTATAGCCAAAAACATTCAGTACTTC	CASSLVIAKNIQYF
NA	TRBJ2-5	TRBV2	NA	TGTGCCAGCAGTCTCCAAGAGACCCAGTACTTC	CASSLQETQYF
TRBD2	TRBJ2-3	TRBV5-1	NA	TGCGCCAGCAGCCGGTTAGCGGGAGCGGGCACAGATACGCAGTATTTT	CASSRLAGAGTDTQYF
NA	TRBJ2-7	TRBV14	NA	TGTGCCAGCAGCCAGGGTTATATGCGGTCGCAGTACTTC	CASSQGYMRSQYF
NA	TRBJ2-2	TRBV5-1	NA	TGCGCCAGCAGCTTGGGGTGGCGGGACACCGGGGAGCTGTTTTTT	CASSLGWRDTGELFF
TRBD1	TRBJ2-4	TRBV6-1	NA	TGTGCCAGCAGTGAACCGGGACAGGGAGAAAACATTCAGTACTTC	CASSEPGQGENIQYF
TRBD1	TRBJ1-1	TRBV19	NA	TGTGCCAGTAGTTGGGGACAGAAGAACACTGAAGCTTTCTTT	CASSWGQKNTEAFF
NA	TRBJ2-2	TRBV6-5	NA	TGTGCCAGCACCAGACAACCCGGAGGTACCGGGGAGCTGTTTTTT	CASTRQPGGTGELFF
NA	TRBJ2-1	TRBV30	few	TGTGCCTGGAGTGTTCGGGGAGTGGAGCAGTTCTTC	CAWSVRGVEQFF
NA	TRBJ2-5	TRBV6-5	NA	TGTGCCAGCAGGCAGGGTAAAGAGACCCAGTACTTC	CASRQGKETQYF
TRBD2	TRBJ2-7	TRBV11-2	NA	TGTGCCAGCAGCTCGACTAGCAGGGCCTACGAGCAGTACTTC	CASSSTSRAYEQYF
NA	TRBJ1-5	TRBV5-1	NA	TGCGCCAGCAGCTCATTAGGGGGTAACGAGCCCCAGCATTTT	CASSSLGGNEPQHF
NA	TRBJ2-3	TRBV12-1	NA	TGTGCCAGCAGCCAAACAGGTTCTAGCACAGATACGCAGTATTTT	CASSQTGSSTDTQYF
TRBD2	TRBJ2-1	TRBV6-2/TRBV6-3	few	TGTGCCAGCAGTCTCTCCCACCCCGGGACTAGCGGGAGGGCCAGTGAGCAGTTCTTC	CASSLSHPGTSGRASEQFF
NA	TRBJ1-2	TRBV7-9	NA	TGTGCCAGCAGCCGGGGGGCTGGCTCTAACTATGGCTACACCTTC	CASSRGAGSNYGYTF
TRBD1	TRBJ2-7	TRBV6-1	NA	TGTGCCAGCAGTGAGGCTAGGGGGCCACACGAGCAGTACTTC	CASSEARGPHEQYF
TRBD1	TRBJ1-1	TRBV24-1	NA	TGTGCCACCAGTGGCTTGGACAGGGGGCGGCTCATGAACACTGAAGCTTTCTTT	CATSGLDRGRLMNTEAFF
TRBD2	TRBJ2-5	TRBV28	NA	TGTGCCAGCAGGGGGACTAGCGGGAGTTGGGAGACCCAGTACTTC	CASRGTSGSWETQYF
TRBD1	TRBJ2-2	TRBV11-2	NA	TGTGCCAGCAGCTTAGTCGGGACAGGGGGCACCGGGGAGCTGTTTTTT	CASSLVGTGGTGELFF
NA	TRBJ1-2	TRBV28	few	TGTGCCAGCAGTCCCCGGGGAGCACAGGGCTACACCTTC	CASSPRGAQGYTF
NA	TRBJ2-5	TRBV7-8	NA	TGTGCCAGCTTTCTGGGGAGGGGGGAGACCCAGTACTTC	CASFLGRGETQYF
TRBD1	TRBJ1-5	TRBV3-1/TRBV3-2	NA	TGTGCCAGCAGCGGCCGGGACAGGGGCAATCAGCCCCAGCATTTT	CASSGRDRGNQPQHF
TRBD1	TRBJ2-1	TRBV28	NA	TGTGCCAGCAGCTTAGGGACAGGGATTTGGAATGAGCAGTTCTTC	CASSLGTGIWNEQFF